This TCR beta chain was retrieved from a study of CD4+ T cells in melanoma. Here immunoSEQ multiplex PCR was the method, and the copy in TCRdb shows in-frame clones only, minus some. The sample lists approximately 19,000 clones, about 77% occurring once. Whole-study findings and limits: CD8+ T cell, macrophage and B cell function reportedly correlated with neoantigen-specific CD4+ T cells. Diverse differentiation states were reported for melanoma neoantigen-specific CD4+ T cells.

As regards this clone: Its antigen is not identified.

The clonotype was recovered from a human donor with melanoma.

The DNA of the CDR3 is TGTGCCAGCAGTGATGGGACAGCTAACTATGGCTACACCTTC. The encoded protein is CASSDGTANYGYTF. The V gene is TRBV6-1, the J gene TRBJ1-2; 7 nucleotides align to TRBD1. Trimming removed 3 bases from V and 0 bases from J; junction bases left unmatched: 1. The CDR3 has 14 residues. Germline CDR1 reads MNHNS; CDR2 reads SASEGT.